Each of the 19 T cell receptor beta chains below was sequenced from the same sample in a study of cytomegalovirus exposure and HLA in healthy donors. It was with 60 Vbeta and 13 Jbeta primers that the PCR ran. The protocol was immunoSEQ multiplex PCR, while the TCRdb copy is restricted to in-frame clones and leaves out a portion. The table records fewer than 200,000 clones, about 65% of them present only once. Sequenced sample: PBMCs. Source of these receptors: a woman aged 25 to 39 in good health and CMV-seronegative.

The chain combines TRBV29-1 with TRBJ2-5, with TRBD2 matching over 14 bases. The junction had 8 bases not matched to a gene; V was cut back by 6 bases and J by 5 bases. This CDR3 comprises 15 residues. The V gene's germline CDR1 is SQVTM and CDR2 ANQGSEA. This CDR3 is CSVLGTSGSQETQYF. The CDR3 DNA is TGCAGCGTCCTCGGGACTAGCGGGAGTCAGGAGACCCAGTACTTC. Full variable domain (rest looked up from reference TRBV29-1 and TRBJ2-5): SAVISQKPSRDICQRGTSLTIQCQVDSQVTMMFWYRQQPGQSLTLIATANQGSEATYESGFVIDKFPISRPNLTFSTLTVSNMSPEDSSIYLCSVLGTSGSQETQYFGPGTRLLVL.

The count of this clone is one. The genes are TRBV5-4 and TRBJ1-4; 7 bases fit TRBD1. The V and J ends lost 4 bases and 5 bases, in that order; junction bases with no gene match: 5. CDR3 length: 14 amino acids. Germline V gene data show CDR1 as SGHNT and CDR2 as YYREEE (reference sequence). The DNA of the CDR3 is TGTGCCAGCAGCCCGGGACAGCTAAATGAAAAACTGTTTTTT. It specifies CASSPGQLNEKLFF.

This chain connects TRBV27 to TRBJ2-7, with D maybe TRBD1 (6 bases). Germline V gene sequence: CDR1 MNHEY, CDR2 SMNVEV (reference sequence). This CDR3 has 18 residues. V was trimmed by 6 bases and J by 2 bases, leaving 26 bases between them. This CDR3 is CASSPGPPTGSGPYEQYF. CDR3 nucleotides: TGTGCCAGCAGCCCTGGCCCCCCCACAGGGAGCGGACCCTACGAGCAGTACTTC.

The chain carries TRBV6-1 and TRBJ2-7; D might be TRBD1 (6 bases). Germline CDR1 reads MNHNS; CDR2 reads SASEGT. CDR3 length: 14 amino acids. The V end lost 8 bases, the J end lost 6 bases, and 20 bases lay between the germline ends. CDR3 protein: CASGAGTNNGEQYF. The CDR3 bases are TGTGCCAGCGGCGCCGGGACAAACAACGGCGAGCAGTACTTC.

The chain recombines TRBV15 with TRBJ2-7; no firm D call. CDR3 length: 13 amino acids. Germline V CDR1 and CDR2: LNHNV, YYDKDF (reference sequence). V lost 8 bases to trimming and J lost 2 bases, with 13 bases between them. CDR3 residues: CATRTDNTYEQYF. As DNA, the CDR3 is TGTGCCACCCGTACAGATAACACCTACGAGCAGTACTTC.

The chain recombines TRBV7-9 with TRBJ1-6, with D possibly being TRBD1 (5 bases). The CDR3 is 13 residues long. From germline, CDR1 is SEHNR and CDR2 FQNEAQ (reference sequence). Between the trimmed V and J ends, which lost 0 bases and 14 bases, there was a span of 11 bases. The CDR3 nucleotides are TGTGCCAGCAGCTTAGCGGGGGACTCTACCCTCCACTTT. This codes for CASSLAGDSTLHF.

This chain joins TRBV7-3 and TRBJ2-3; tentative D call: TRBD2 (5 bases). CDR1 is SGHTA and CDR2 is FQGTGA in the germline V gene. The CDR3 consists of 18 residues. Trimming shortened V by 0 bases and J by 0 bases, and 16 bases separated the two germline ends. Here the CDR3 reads CASSLTGASRISTDTQYF. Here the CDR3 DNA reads TGTGCCAGCAGCTTAACAGGCGCTAGCCGAATCAGCACAGATACGCAGTATTTT.

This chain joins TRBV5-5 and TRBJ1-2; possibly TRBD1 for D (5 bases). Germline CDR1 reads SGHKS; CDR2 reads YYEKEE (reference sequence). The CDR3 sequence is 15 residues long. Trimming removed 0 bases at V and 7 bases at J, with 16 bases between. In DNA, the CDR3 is TGTGCCAGCAGCTTGGCCCCGGACACGCTCGGTGGCTACACCTTC. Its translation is CASSLAPDTLGGYTF.

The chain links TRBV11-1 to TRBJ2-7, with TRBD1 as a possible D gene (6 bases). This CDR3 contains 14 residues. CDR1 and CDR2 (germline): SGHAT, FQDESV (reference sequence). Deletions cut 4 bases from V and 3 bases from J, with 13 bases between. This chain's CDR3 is CASSSGVLSYEQYF. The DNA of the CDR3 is TGTGCCAGCAGCTCAGGGGTGTTGAGCTACGAGCAGTACTTC.

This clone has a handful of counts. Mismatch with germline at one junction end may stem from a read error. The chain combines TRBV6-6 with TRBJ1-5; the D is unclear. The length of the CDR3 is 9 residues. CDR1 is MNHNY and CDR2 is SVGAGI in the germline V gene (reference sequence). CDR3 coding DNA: TGCGCTGCGGGGCAGCCCCAGCATTTT. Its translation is CAAGQPQHF.

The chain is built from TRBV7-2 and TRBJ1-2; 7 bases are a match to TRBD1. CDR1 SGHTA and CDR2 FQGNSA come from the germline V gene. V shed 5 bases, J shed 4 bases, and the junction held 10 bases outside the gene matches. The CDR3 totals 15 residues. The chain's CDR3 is CASSAGQPGLYGYTF. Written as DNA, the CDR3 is TGTGCCAGCAGCGCGGGACAGCCAGGGCTCTATGGCTACACCTTC. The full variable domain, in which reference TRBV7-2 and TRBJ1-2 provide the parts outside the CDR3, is GAGVSQSPSNKVTEKGKDVELRCDPISGHTALYWYRQSLGQGLEFLIYFQGNSAPDKSGLPSDRFSAERTGGSVSTLTIQRTQQEDSAVYLCASSAGQPGLYGYTFGSGTRLTVV.

Here the CDR3 DNA reads TGTGCCTGCTCAGGGATTAACACTGAAGCTTTCTTT. Protein sequence: CACSGINTEAFF. V gene TRBV30 combines with J gene TRBJ1-1, with D perhaps TRBD1 (5 bases). Trimming took off 6 bases at V and 2 bases at J, with 10 bases between the two ends. The CDR3 length is 12 residues. Germline CDR1 and CDR2: GTSNPN and SVGIG (reference sequence).

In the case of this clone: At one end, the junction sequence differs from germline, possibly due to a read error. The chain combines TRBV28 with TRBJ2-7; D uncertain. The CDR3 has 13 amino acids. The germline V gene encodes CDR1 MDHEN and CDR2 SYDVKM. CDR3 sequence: CASCELPGYEQHF. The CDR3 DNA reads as TGTGCCAGCTGTGAACTCCCAGGCTACGAGCAGCACTTC.

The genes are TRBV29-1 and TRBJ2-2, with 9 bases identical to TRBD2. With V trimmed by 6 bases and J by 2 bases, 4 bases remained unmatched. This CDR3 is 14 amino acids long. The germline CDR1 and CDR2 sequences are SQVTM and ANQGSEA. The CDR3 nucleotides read TGCAGCGTATTAGCGGGGGCTAACACCGGGGAGCTGTTTTTT. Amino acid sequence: CSVLAGANTGELFF.

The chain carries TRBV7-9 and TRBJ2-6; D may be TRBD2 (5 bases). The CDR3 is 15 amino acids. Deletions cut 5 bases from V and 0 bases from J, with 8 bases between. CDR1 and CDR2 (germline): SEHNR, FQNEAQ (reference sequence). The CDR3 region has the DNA TGTGCCAGCAGCGGAGGTTTCTCTGGGGCCAACGTCCTGACTTTC. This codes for CASSGGFSGANVLTF.

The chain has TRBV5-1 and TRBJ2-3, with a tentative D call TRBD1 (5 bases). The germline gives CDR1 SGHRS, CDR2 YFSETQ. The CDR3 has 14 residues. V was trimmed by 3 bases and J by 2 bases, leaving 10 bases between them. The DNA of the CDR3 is TGCGCCAGCAGCTCCGGACAACCCACAGATACGCAGTATTTT. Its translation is CASSSGQPTDTQYF.

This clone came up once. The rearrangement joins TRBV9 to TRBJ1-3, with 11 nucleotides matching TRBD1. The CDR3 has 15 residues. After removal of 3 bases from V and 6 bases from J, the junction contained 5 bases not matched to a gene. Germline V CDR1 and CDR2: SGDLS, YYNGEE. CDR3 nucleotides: TGTGCCAGCAGCGCATGGACAGGGGGCGAAAACACCATATATTTT. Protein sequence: CASSAWTGGENTIYF.

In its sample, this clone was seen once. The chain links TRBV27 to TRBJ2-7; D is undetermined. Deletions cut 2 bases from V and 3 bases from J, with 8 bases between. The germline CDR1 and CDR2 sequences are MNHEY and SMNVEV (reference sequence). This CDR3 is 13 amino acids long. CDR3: CASSLGAIYEQYF. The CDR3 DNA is TGTGCCAGCAGTTTAGGAGCAATCTACGAGCAGTACTTC.

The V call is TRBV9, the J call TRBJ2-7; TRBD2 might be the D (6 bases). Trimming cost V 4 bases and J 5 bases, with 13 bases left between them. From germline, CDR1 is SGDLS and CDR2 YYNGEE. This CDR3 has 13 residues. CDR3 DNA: TGTGCCAGCAGCCAACCAGGAGGGGACGAGCAGTACTTC. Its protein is CASSQPGGDEQYF. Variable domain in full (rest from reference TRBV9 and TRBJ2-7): DSGVTQTPKHLITATGQRVTLRCSPRSGDLSVYWYQQSLDQGLQFLIQYYNGEERAKGNILERFSAQQFPDLHSELNLSSLELGDSALYFCASSQPGGDEQYFGPGTRLTVT.